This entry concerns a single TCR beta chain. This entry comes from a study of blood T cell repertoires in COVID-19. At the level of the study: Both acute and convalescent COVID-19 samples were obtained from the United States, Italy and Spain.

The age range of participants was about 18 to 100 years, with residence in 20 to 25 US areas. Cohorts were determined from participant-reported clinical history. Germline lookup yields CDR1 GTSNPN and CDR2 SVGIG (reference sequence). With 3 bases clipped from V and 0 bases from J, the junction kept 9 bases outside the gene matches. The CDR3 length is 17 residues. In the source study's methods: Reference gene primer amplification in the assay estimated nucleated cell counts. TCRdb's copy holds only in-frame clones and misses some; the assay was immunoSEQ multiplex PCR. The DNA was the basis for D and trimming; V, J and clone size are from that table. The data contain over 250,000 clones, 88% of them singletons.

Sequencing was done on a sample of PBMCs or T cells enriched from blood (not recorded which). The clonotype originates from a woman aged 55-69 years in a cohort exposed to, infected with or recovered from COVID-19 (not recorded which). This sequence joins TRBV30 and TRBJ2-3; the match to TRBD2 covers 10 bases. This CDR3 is CAWSRQPTSGSTDTQYF. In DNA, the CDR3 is TGTGCCTGGAGCCGCCAGCCGACTAGCGGGAGCACAGATACGCAGTATTTT.